This TCR beta chain was identified during a study of T cell repertoires and HLA-DP antigens. Background on the study: One stimulator alloantigen differed from self by one groove amino acid; the other by ten.

With 4 bases clipped from V and 15 bases from J, the junction kept 9 bases outside the gene matches. This CDR3 region has 13 residues. Germline V lookup: CDR1 WNHNN, CDR2 SYGVQD (reference sequence). Pre-culture CD4+ samples were sequenced deeply, targeting approximately 200,000 T cell genomes. The assay was immunoSEQ multiplex PCR, and TCRdb's table has in-frame clones only and misses some. The profile shows approximately 100,000 clones, about 89% of them singletons. Comments on this clone: Its antigen is currently unknown.

The TCR originated in a man aged 50 or older in good health and CMV-seronegative. Sequenced input: CD4+ T cells from PBMCs. J is TRBJ2-1 and V is TRBV10-1; 10 nucleotides agree with TRBD1. CDR3 nucleotides: TGCGCCAGCAGTGGACCAGGACAGGGGGTGGCGTTCTTC. Translating gives CASSGPGQGVAFF.